The T cell receptor (beta chain) under discussion was sequenced for a study of metastatic and nonmetastatic thyroid tumors. Study results and caveats: According to reports, the diversity of TCR beta was significantly higher in malignant thyroid tumors than in benign nodules, and this held in both blood and tumor samples.

CDR3 length: 14 residues. Germline V gene sequence: CDR1 MDHEN, CDR2 SYDVKM. There are a few counts of this clone. As yet, its antigen is unknown. At one of its ends the junction is not consistent with the germline gene, which may arise from a read error. MiXCR re-clonotyped the PCR reads for TCRdb. The table lists 60,000 or so clones, more than 25% of them singletons. Patients had received no treatment of any kind before thyroid surgery. The TCR comes from a female donor with papillary thyroid cancer or a benign thyroid nodule (not recorded which). Some clones in this sample may be carry-over from other donors' samples. This chain connects TRBV28 to TRBJ1-2; TRBD1 is a possible D gene (6 bases). The sequencing input was blood. The CDR3: CAGSFSTGNYGYTF. CDR3 in DNA: TGTGCCGGCAGTTTCTCGACAGGAAACTATGGCTACACCTTC.